This T cell receptor (beta chain) was sequenced during a study of PD-L1 blockade in urothelial cancer. Clones were read by immunoSEQ multiplex PCR, and TCRdb kept only the in-frame ones, dropping some. Of some 97,000 clones listed, roughly nine tenths are singletons. The CDR3 extends over 16 amino acids. Between the trimmed V and J ends, which lost 5 bases and 0 bases, there was a span of 14 bases. The germline V gene encodes CDR1 SEHNR and CDR2 FQNEAQ (reference sequence). The V call is TRBV7-9, the J call TRBJ1-5; D is perhaps TRBD1 (5 bases). The sequence was collected from an elderly woman with urothelial cancer. The sample was PBMCs, taken around atezolizumab (anti-PD-L1) treatment. The CDR3 region is CASSPGDSYSNQPQHF. CDR3 nucleotide sequence: TGTGCCAGCAGCCCCGGAGACAGCTATAGCAATCAGCCCCAGCATTTT.